This T cell receptor (beta chain) was identified in a study of T cell responses to AZD1222 COVID-19 vaccine. A note on this clone: Its matching antigen is unknown.

Whole-study results and caveats: The study sampled repertoires only after the peak T cell response.

Some clones are missing from TCRdb's copy, which holds only in-frame ones; the method was immunoSEQ multiplex PCR. The table includes 110,000 to 150,000 clones, 93% detected once. The sequencing used peripheral blood, collected on day 0 of AZD1222 vaccination. This TCR was recovered from an adult in good health.

CDR3 DNA: TGTGCCAGTAGCCGCGACAGGGAGTTTGGCTACACCTTC. Encoded protein: CASSRDREFGYTF. The chain couples TRBV19 to TRBJ1-2; 7 nucleotides agree with TRBD1. Per germline, CDR1 LNHDA and CDR2 SQIVND (reference sequence). This CDR3 is 13 amino acids long. Unmatched junction bases numbered 8, after V lost 6 bases and J lost 7 bases. The full variable domain, in which reference TRBV19 and TRBJ1-2 provide the parts outside the CDR3, is DGGITQSPKYLFRKEGQNVTLSCEQNLNHDAMYWYRQDPGQGLRLIYYSQIVNDFQKGDIAEGYSVSREKKESFPLTVTSAQKNPTAFYLCASSRDREFGYTFGSGTRLTVV.